These 13 T cell receptor beta chains originate from one sample sequenced in a study of beta chain features in type 1 diabetes listed by TCRdb under 2018. What the research found in general, with its limitations: In all four CD4+ subsets, TCRB CDR3 length was moderately but significantly shorter in type 1 diabetes patients.

To prepare the library, the immunoSEQ multiplex PCR assay was applied. The High Capacity cDNA Reverse Transcription Kit was used to reverse transcribe all of the isolated RNA, meaning that expressed TCRB transcripts were what got sequenced. What TCRdb holds here is the immuneACCESS table cut down to in-frame rearrangements. Part of the clones is not present; checked against another copy, under half of the missing clones reflect an unresolved V gene, and the others are unexplained. A total of around 140,000 clones appear in this sample, around 13% of them only once. The ten largest clones capture about 1.3% of the sample. No antigen is known for these receptors. What was sequenced was central memory CD4+ T cells from blood. The receptors derive from a man younger than 35 with type 1 diabetes.

The V gene is TRBV10-3, the J gene TRBJ2-1; TRBD2 agrees at 12 bases. From germline, CDR1 is ENHRY and CDR2 SYGVKD. V was pared by 6 bases and J by 8 bases, with 11 bases of the junction left unmatched. The CDR3 loop spans 16 amino acids. The DNA for the CDR3 is TGTGCCATCAGCGGATCTAGCGGGGGGGCGGACGATGAGCAGTTCTTC. This encodes CAISGSSGGADDEQFF.

This clone was detected only a few times. Other DNA variants within this sample encode the same CDR3. The chain joins TRBV29-1 to TRBJ2-3, with D unclear. The germline V gene encodes CDR1 SQVTM and CDR2 ANQGSEA. The V and J ends lost 3 bases and 6 bases respectively, with 13 bases between them. CDR3 length: 13 amino acids. The DNA of the CDR3 is TGCAGCGTTGAGCAGGCCCGATTCGATACGCAGTATTTT. Encoded protein: CSVEQARFDTQYF.

This clone has a handful of counts. The chain recombines TRBV6-6 with TRBJ1-1; D gene ambiguous. This CDR3 region has 13 residues. CDR1 and CDR2 (germline): MNHNY, SVGAGI (reference sequence). Trimming stripped 8 bases from V and 3 bases from J, with 13 bases between. The CDR3 region is CASLPGRDTEAFF. The CDR3 region has the DNA TGTGCCAGCCTTCCGGGAAGAGACACTGAAGCTTTCTTT.

A note on this clone: At the DNA level, this CDR3 is encoded by other sequences in the same sample as well. CDR3 DNA sequence: TGTGCCACCAGCAGGGGATGGGGGGACTATGGCTACACCTTC. This encodes CATSRGWGDYGYTF. J is TRBJ1-2 and V is TRBV15; D is perhaps TRBD1 (5 bases). Germline V gene lookup returns CDR1 LNHNV and CDR2 YYDKDF (reference sequence). Trimming removed 3 bases at V and 3 bases at J, with 11 bases between. The CDR3 is made up of 14 amino acids.

This clone was counted between two and nine times. V gene TRBV30 combines with J gene TRBJ1-2; D might be TRBD1 (5 bases). The CDR3 has 12 amino acids. Germline loops: CDR1 GTSNPN, CDR2 SVGIG (reference sequence). V was cut by 5 bases and J by 4 bases, with 11 bases left in between. CDR3 loop: CAWGQGGYGYTF. For the CDR3, the DNA is TGTGCCTGGGGTCAGGGAGGCTATGGCTACACCTTC.

The chain uses TRBV19 and TRBJ1-1, with TRBD1 matching 7 bases. The CDR3 loop spans 13 amino acids. The germline gives CDR1 LNHDA, CDR2 SQIVND (reference sequence). With V trimmed by 3 bases and J by 7 bases, 5 bases remained unmatched. The CDR3 loop reads CASSIKGAVEAFF. The CDR3 bases are TGTGCCAGTAGTATCAAGGGGGCCGTTGAAGCTTTCTTT.

This clone occurred a few times. The rearrangement uses TRBV27 and TRBJ2-7; TRBD1 might be the D (6 bases). Germline V lookup: CDR1 MNHEY, CDR2 SMNVEV (reference sequence). V was shortened by 8 bases and J by 0 bases, with 8 bases between the two germline ends. CDR3 size: 12 residues. The CDR3, as DNA: TGTGCCAGCCGGGACAACTCCTACGAGCAGTACTTC. It codes for CASRDNSYEQYF.

The chain recombines TRBV4-1 with TRBJ1-5, with a possible D match to TRBD1 (6 bases). Germline V gene sequence: CDR1 MGHRA, CDR2 YSYEKL. This CDR3 contains 16 residues. Between the trimmed V and J ends, which lost 0 bases and 3 bases, there was a span of 12 bases. The DNA for the CDR3 is TGCGCCAGCAGCCAAGACTACAGGGACCACAATCAGCCCCAGCATTTT. It encodes CASSQDYRDHNQPQHF.

The V and J genes are TRBV10-2 and TRBJ1-1; D is unresolved. V shed 5 bases and J shed 5 bases, with 6 bases lying between them. Germline CDR1 WSHSY, CDR2 SAAADI. The CDR3 consists of 11 residues. CDR3 amino acids: CASSPSTEAFF. CDR3 nucleotide sequence: TGCGCCAGCAGTCCCAGTACTGAAGCTTTCTTT.

This clone was seen a handful of times. This chain links TRBV7-9 with TRBJ1-2; D is ambiguous. The CDR3 loop spans 14 amino acids. V was shortened by 5 bases and J by 6 bases, with 16 bases between the two germline ends. The germline V gene encodes CDR1 SEHNR and CDR2 FQNEAQ (reference sequence). CDR3 protein: CASSPNADVNGYTF. The CDR3 nucleotides read TGTGCCAGCAGCCCAAATGCGGATGTGAATGGCTACACCTTC. The full variable domain, its missing parts supplied by reference TRBV7-9 and TRBJ1-2, is DTGVSQNPRHKITKRGQNVTFRCDPISEHNRLYWYRQTLGQGPEFLTYFQNEAQLEKSRLLSDRFSAERPKGSFSTLEIQRTEQGDSAMYLCASSPNADVNGYTFGSGTRLTVV.

The chain employs TRBV6-1 and TRBJ1-2, with D unresolved. Trimming removed 1 base from V and 0 bases from J, with 12 bases in between. The CDR3 extends over 16 amino acids. Germline V gives CDR1 MNHNS, CDR2 SASEGT. The chain's CDR3 is CASSEEVYGSNYGYTF. The CDR3 nucleotides read TGTGCCAGCAGTGAAGAGGTTTACGGATCTAACTATGGCTACACCTTC.

The gene calls are TRBV4-2 and TRBJ2-1, with 8 bases fitting TRBD2. The V segment lost 0 bases and the J segment 2 bases; nucleotides outside the gene matches: 3. The CDR3 contains 16 residues. CDR1 and CDR2 from the germline V gene are LGHNA and YNFKEQ. CDR3 loop: CASSQDRRGAYNEQFF. The CDR3 bases are TGTGCCAGCAGCCAAGATAGGCGGGGGGCCTACAATGAGCAGTTCTTC.

Only a few counts were recorded for this clone. Here the CDR3 reads CAWSRTSGVDEQYF. Here the CDR3 DNA reads TGTGCCTGGAGTCGGACTAGCGGGGTTGACGAGCAGTACTTC. This chain joins TRBV30 and TRBJ2-7; the match to TRBD2 covers 12 bases. The CDR3 contains 14 residues. Germline values: CDR1 GTSNPN, CDR2 SVGIG (reference sequence). V shed 2 bases and J 5 bases; nucleotides not matched to a gene: 4.